The 9 T cell receptor beta chains below come from one sample, sequenced in a study of T cell responses to AZD1222 COVID-19 vaccine. Libraries were prepared by immunoSEQ multiplex PCR; TCRdb keeps only in-frame clonotypes and omits some of them. The repertoire includes 110,000 to 150,000 clones, 85% to 95% of them detected once, and 4.5% to 5.5% sits in the top ten. This material consisted of peripheral blood, taken on day 0 of AZD1222 vaccination. Every receptor here comes from an adult in good health.

V is TRBV30 and J is TRBJ2-5; TRBD2 matches at 12 bases. V gave up 7 bases and J gave up 5 bases; unmatched junction bases: 8. The CDR3 runs 14 residues. Germline V gene data show CDR1 as GTSNPN and CDR2 as SVGIG (reference sequence). The CDR3 nucleotides read TGTGCCTCTTCTAGCGGGAGGGCGATGGAGACCCAGTACTTC. It codes for CASSSGRAMETQYF.

In this sample, this clone turned up a few times. The CDR3 region has the DNA TGCGCCAGCAGCCAACCTTCCGGGACAGGGTCCTATCAGCCCCAGCATTTT. Protein sequence: CASSQPSGTGSYQPQHF. This rearrangement joins TRBV4-1 to TRBJ1-5; 9 bases map to TRBD1. The germline gives CDR1 MGHRA, CDR2 YSYEKL. The CDR3 runs 17 residues. With V trimmed by 2 bases and J by 5 bases, 10 bases remained unmatched.

This chain uses TRBV27 with TRBJ2-7; 8 bases map to TRBD1. V dropped 6 bases and J dropped 2; count of bases not matched to a gene: 9. CDR1 and CDR2 from the germline V gene are MNHEY and SMNVEV (reference sequence). This CDR3 has 15 amino acids. The CDR3 here is CASRPYRGNTYEQYF. The CDR3 region has the DNA TGTGCCAGCAGGCCCTACAGGGGGAATACCTACGAGCAGTACTTC.

The rearrangement uses TRBV7-2 and TRBJ2-7; possible D gene TRBD2, 5 bases. Germline V CDR1 and CDR2: SGHTA, FQGNSA. V was cut by 5 bases and J by 0 bases, with 8 bases left in between. The CDR3 is made up of 13 amino acids. The CDR3 sequence: CASSGGGSYEQYF. As DNA, the CDR3 is TGTGCCAGCAGCGGAGGCGGCTCCTACGAGCAGTACTTC.

The genes are TRBV19 and TRBJ2-4, with D maybe TRBD2 (5 bases). The V and J ends lost 3 bases and 5 bases respectively, with 11 bases between them. From germline, CDR1 is LNHDA and CDR2 SQIVND (reference sequence). The CDR3 extends over 14 amino acids. The CDR3 DNA follows: TGTGCCAGTAGTATCGGGGTCGTAGAAAACATTCAGTACTTC. It yields the protein CASSIGVVENIQYF. Drawing the rest from reference TRBV19 and TRBJ2-4, the complete variable domain is DGGITQSPKYLFRKEGQNVTLSCEQNLNHDAMYWYRQDPGQGLRLIYYSQIVNDFQKGDIAEGYSVSREKKESFPLTVTSAQKNPTAFYLCASSIGVVENIQYFGAGTRLSVL.

The rearrangement joins TRBV5-6 to TRBJ1-1; no clear D. The germline CDR1 and CDR2 sequences are SGHDT and YYEEEE. V gave up 9 bases and J gave up 1 base, with 13 bases separating them. The CDR3 is made up of 13 amino acids. CDR3 nucleotides: TGTGCCACCGGGAGGACGGGGAACACTGAAGCTTTCTTT. This codes for CATGRTGNTEAFF.

This chain joins TRBV28 and TRBJ1-1, with D uncertain. The CDR3 has 14 amino acids. V was cut by 3 bases and J by 0 bases, with 8 bases left in between. Looked up from germline, CDR1 is MDHEN and CDR2 is SYDVKM. This chain's CDR3 is CASSLGSVNTEAFF. CDR3 nucleotide sequence: TGTGCCAGCAGTTTGGGTAGCGTGAACACTGAAGCTTTCTTT.

The chain joins TRBV25-1 to TRBJ2-5; D is unclear. V was pared by 5 bases and J by 5 bases, with 9 bases between. The germline V gene encodes CDR1 MGHDK and CDR2 SYGVNS. The CDR3 loop spans 12 amino acids. For the CDR3, the DNA is TGTGCCAGCAGTTCCTTTGAGGAGACCCAGTACTTC. The encoded protein is CASSSFEETQYF.

The genes are TRBV4-2 and TRBJ2-1, with 9 bases identical to TRBD2. Germline V lookup: CDR1 LGHNA, CDR2 YNFKEQ. This CDR3 region has 17 residues. V gave up 0 bases and J gave up 6 bases; unmatched junction bases: 9. The CDR3 reads CASSQEGGLAGTNEQFF. The CDR3 DNA sequence: TGTGCCAGCAGCCAAGAAGGAGGGCTAGCGGGAACCAATGAGCAGTTCTTC.